These 14 T cell receptor beta chains came from one sample sequenced in a study of T cell responses to AZD1222 COVID-19 vaccine. Here immunoSEQ multiplex PCR was the method, and the copy in TCRdb shows in-frame clones only, minus some. The sample contains around 180,000 clones, just over 85% of which appear only once. The sequencing used peripheral blood, collected on day 0 of AZD1222 vaccination. All receptors come from an adult in good health.

The chain recombines TRBV5-4 with TRBJ1-5; weak D call: TRBD1 (6 bases). In germline, CDR1 is SGHNT, CDR2 YYREEE (reference sequence). CDR3 size: 13 residues. V lost 4 bases and J lost 3, with 8 bases in between. In DNA form, the CDR3 reads TGTGCCAGCAGCAGGGACACCAATCAGCCCCAGCATTTT. The encoded protein is CASSRDTNQPQHF.

In its sample, this clone was seen many times. This chain connects TRBV30 to TRBJ2-3, with D possibly TRBD1 on 5 matching bases. Germline V lookup: CDR1 GTSNPN, CDR2 SVGIG (reference sequence). The CDR3 spans 13 residues. V was cut by 5 bases and J by 4 bases, with 13 bases left in between. The DNA of the CDR3 is TGTGCCTGGGCGCAGGGTAGCCCAGATACGCAGTATTTT. Translated, it gives CAWAQGSPDTQYF. The variable domain in full, completed from reference TRBV30 and TRBJ2-3, reads SQTIHQWPATLVQPVGSPLSLECTVEGTSNPNLYWYRQAAGRGLQLLFYSVGIGQISSEVPQNLSASRPQDRQFILSSKKLLLSDSGFYLCAWAQGSPDTQYFGPGTRLTVL.

This chain links TRBV2 with TRBJ2-1, with D tentatively TRBD1 (6 bases). Germline V CDR1 and CDR2: SNHLY, FYNNEI. CDR3 size: 13 residues. V lost 3 bases and J lost 5, with 8 bases in between. CDR3 nucleotides: TGTGCCAGCAGTGATCAGGGGAACAATGAGCAGTTCTTC. This encodes CASSDQGNNEQFF.

This clone was seen just once. The rearrangement joins TRBV5-1 to TRBJ2-7; D is uncertain. V was cut by 0 bases and J by 3 bases, with 13 bases left in between. This CDR3 comprises 15 residues. Looked up from germline, CDR1 is SGHRS and CDR2 is YFSETQ. The chain's CDR3 is CASSLEAGTFYEQYF. CDR3 DNA sequence: TGCGCCAGCAGCTTGGAGGCTGGCACCTTCTACGAGCAGTACTTC.

The chain combines TRBV4-3 with TRBJ1-2; D is uncertain. Germline assignment: CDR1 LGHNA and CDR2 YSLEER. The CDR3 is 14 residues long. The germline V and J ends were trimmed by 3 bases and 8 bases, with 16 bases remaining between them. This CDR3 reads CASSQIGGRVGYTF. The CDR3 DNA reads as TGCGCCAGCAGCCAGATCGGAGGGCGGGTGGGCTACACCTTC.

The rearrangement uses TRBV19 and TRBJ2-1, with D perhaps being TRBD1 or TRBD2 (6 bases each). CDR1 is LNHDA, CDR2 SQIVND, per germline (reference sequence). V lost 2 bases and J lost 3, with 14 bases in between. The CDR3 consists of 16 residues. CDR3 loop: CASSISDGGFYNEQFF. The CDR3 DNA reads as TGTGCCAGTAGTATATCAGACGGGGGCTTCTACAATGAGCAGTTCTTC. The full variable domain, in which reference TRBV19 and TRBJ2-1 provide the parts outside the CDR3, is DGGITQSPKYLFRKEGQNVTLSCEQNLNHDAMYWYRQDPGQGLRLIYYSQIVNDFQKGDIAEGYSVSREKKESFPLTVTSAQKNPTAFYLCASSISDGGFYNEQFFGPGTRLTVL.

The rearrangement links TRBV6-1 to TRBJ2-4; 9 bases are a match to TRBD1. Looked up from germline, CDR1 is MNHNS and CDR2 is SASEGT. The CDR3 covers 16 residues. Trimming took 4 bases from V and 1 from J; bases not matched to a gene: 5. CDR3 sequence reads: CASSAGTGKAKNIQYF. In DNA form, the CDR3 reads TGTGCCAGCAGTGCCGGGACAGGGAAGGCCAAAAACATTCAGTACTTC.

V and J are TRBV27 and TRBJ1-6, with D perhaps TRBD1 (5 bases). The germline V gene has CDR1 MNHEY and CDR2 SMNVEV (reference sequence). V was pared by 5 bases and J by 6 bases, with 11 bases between. CDR3 size: 14 residues. The CDR3, as DNA: TGTGCCAGCAGTCCGACAGTACCTAATTCACCCCTCCACTTT. Translation gives CASSPTVPNSPLHF.

The V call is TRBV20-1, the J call TRBJ1-5; D is perhaps TRBD1 (5 bases). The CDR3 spans 13 residues. Trimming shortened V by 3 bases and J by 7 bases, and 13 bases separated the two germline ends. Germline CDR1 reads DFQATT; CDR2 reads SNEGSKA (reference sequence). The CDR3 region has the DNA TGCAGTGCTAGTACAGGAGTCGGCCAGCCCCAGCATTTT. It is translated as CSASTGVGQPQHF.

V is TRBV2 and J is TRBJ1-1; D possibly corresponds to TRBD1 (6 bases). The CDR3 is made up of 11 amino acids. In germline, CDR1 is SNHLY, CDR2 FYNNEI. The V gene lost 11 bases and the J gene lost 4 bases, with 11 bases spanning the gap. In DNA, the CDR3 is TGTGCCCTCATCAGGGGCACTGAAGCTTTCTTT. Translating it yields CALIRGTEAFF.

This clone has only a few counts. This rearrangement joins TRBV5-1 to TRBJ1-6; D might be TRBD1 (5 bases). Germline V gene sequence: CDR1 SGHRS, CDR2 YFSETQ. Trimming cost V 4 bases and J 7 bases, with 15 bases left between them. The CDR3 length is 15 residues. CDR3 region: CASSPDGGTNSPLHF. CDR3 coding DNA: TGCGCCAGCAGCCCGGACGGGGGAACCAATTCACCCCTCCACTTT.

The V and J genes are TRBV20-1 and TRBJ1-4; D is unclear. Looked up from germline, CDR1 is DFQATT and CDR2 is SNEGSKA (reference sequence). This CDR3 comprises 11 residues. Trimming pared 1 base from V and 6 bases from J, leaving 3 bases between. The DNA for the CDR3 is TGCAGTGCTAGAGGTGATGAAAAACTGTTTTTT. Translating gives CSARGDEKLFF.

The rearrangement links TRBV4-1 to TRBJ2-7, with 7 bases that match TRBD1. CDR1 and CDR2 (germline): MGHRA, YSYEKL. The junction had 6 bases not matched to a gene; V was cut back by 3 bases and J by 1 base. The CDR3 runs 15 residues. CDR3 sequence: CASSHPGQSSYEQYF. In DNA, the CDR3 is TGCGCCAGCAGCCATCCGGGACAGAGTTCCTACGAGCAGTACTTC.

The table lists this clone with a count of one. V usage is TRBV6-1 and J usage is TRBJ2-7; 7 nucleotides align to TRBD1. V gave up 3 bases and J gave up 1 base; unmatched junction bases: 6. The CDR3 runs to 15 residues. Looked up from germline, CDR1 is MNHNS and CDR2 is SASEGT. CDR3 sequence reads: CASSDGTVFSYEQYF. CDR3 sequence (DNA): TGTGCCAGCAGTGACGGGACAGTTTTTTCCTACGAGCAGTACTTC.